Each of the 11 T cell receptor beta chains below was sequenced from the same sample in a study of shared clonotypes between healthy human individuals. Some clones are missing from TCRdb's copy, which holds only in-frame ones; the method was immunoSEQ multiplex PCR. The repertoire holds millions of clones, with 85% to 95% as singletons. Naive CD8 cells comprised CD45RO-negative, CCR7-positively selected cells, excluding terminally differentiated effector memory CD45RA+ cells. The sequenced sample was naive CD8+ T cells sorted from blood. The receptors derive from a young man in good health.

The V gene is TRBV28, the J gene TRBJ1-2, with a possible D match to TRBD1 (6 bases). The CDR3 is 12 amino acids. Germline assignment: CDR1 MDHEN and CDR2 SYDVKM. The V end was cut by 3 bases, the J end by 8 bases, with 10 bases between. The CDR3 loop reads CASSFGGGGYTF. The CDR3 bases are TGTGCCAGCAGTTTCGGAGGGGGAGGCTACACCTTC.

The chain combines TRBV7-6 with TRBJ2-1; D is uncertain. CDR3 length: 12 residues. The V end was cut by 1 base, the J end by 9 bases, with 7 bases between. Germline V gives CDR1 SGHVS, CDR2 FNYEAQ. The CDR3 spells CASSLGVTEQFF. The CDR3 DNA reads as TGTGCCAGCAGCTTAGGGGTGACTGAGCAGTTCTTC.

The rearrangement joins TRBV7-9 to TRBJ1-1; 9 nucleotides line up with TRBD1. This CDR3 region has 14 residues. From germline, CDR1 is SEHNR and CDR2 FQNEAQ (reference sequence). Trimming cost V 6 bases and J 5 bases; bases outside gene matches: 7. CDR3 amino acids: CASRLTGGETEAFF. CDR3 sequence (DNA): TGTGCCAGCAGGCTTACAGGGGGCGAGACTGAAGCTTTCTTT.

The rearrangement joins TRBV2 to TRBJ2-7, with D unresolved. CDR1 and CDR2 from the germline V gene are SNHLY and FYNNEI. V shed 1 base and J shed 4 bases, with 5 bases lying between them. CDR3 size: 12 residues. The CDR3 sequence: CASSEVEYEQYF. DNA of the CDR3: TGTGCCAGCAGTGAAGTAGAGTACGAGCAGTACTTC.

V and J are TRBV27 and TRBJ2-3, with 10 bases that match TRBD2. The CDR3 is 17 residues long. In germline, CDR1 is MNHEY, CDR2 SMNVEV (reference sequence). V was clipped by 4 bases and J by 3 bases; unmatched bases: 10. In DNA form, the CDR3 reads TGTGCCAGCAGTTACCTGGAGCGGGGGGGCCCAACAGATACGCAGTATTTT. It encodes CASSYLERGGPTDTQYF.

This chain links TRBV7-2 with TRBJ1-1; D call uncertain. The germline gives CDR1 SGHTA, CDR2 FQGNSA. Trimming stripped 2 bases from V and 3 bases from J, with 10 bases between. The CDR3 consists of 14 residues. Here the CDR3 reads CASSLNAGYTEAFF. The DNA of the CDR3 is TGTGCCAGCAGCTTAAATGCGGGATACACTGAAGCTTTCTTT.

The chain is built from TRBV5-4 and TRBJ2-3; D may be TRBD2 (5 bases). The germline gives CDR1 SGHNT, CDR2 YYREEE (reference sequence). The V end lost 3 bases, the J end lost 2 bases, and 16 bases lay between the germline ends. The CDR3 runs 16 residues. CDR3 region: CASSWEFLGNTDTQYF. For the CDR3, the DNA is TGTGCCAGCAGCTGGGAGTTTCTTGGGAACACAGATACGCAGTATTTT.

V gene TRBV30 combines with J gene TRBJ1-5; 7 bases agree with TRBD1. V shed 5 bases, J shed 0 bases, and the junction held 10 bases outside the gene matches. The CDR3 spans 16 residues. Germline CDR1 reads GTSNPN; CDR2 reads SVGIG (reference sequence). In DNA, the CDR3 is TGTGCCTGGCCGCCGATGGGACAGTTTAGCAATCAGCCCCAGCATTTT. As protein: CAWPPMGQFSNQPQHF.

In this sample, this clone turned up once. J is TRBJ1-2 and V is TRBV15; no firm D call. Trimming shortened V by 7 bases and J by 3 bases, and 15 bases separated the two germline ends. CDR3 length: 14 residues. The germline V gene encodes CDR1 LNHNV and CDR2 YYDKDF (reference sequence). The CDR3 sequence: CATTTTPEDYGYTF. The CDR3 region has the DNA TGTGCCACCACCACGACCCCGGAGGACTATGGCTACACCTTC.

V gene TRBV7-9 combines with J gene TRBJ2-2; no reliable D call. The V gene lost 1 base and the J gene lost 2 bases, with 11 bases spanning the gap. Germline loops: CDR1 SEHNR, CDR2 FQNEAQ (reference sequence). The CDR3 spans 16 residues. CDR3 DNA sequence: TGTGCCAGCAGCTTAGAAGGGTTAGACAACACCGGGGAGCTGTTTTTT. Amino acid sequence: CASSLEGLDNTGELFF.

The chain combines TRBV18 with TRBJ2-1; possible D gene TRBD2, 6 bases. From germline, CDR1 is KGHSH and CDR2 LQKENI. The length of the CDR3 is 14 residues. Trimming stripped 3 bases from V and 5 bases from J, with 11 bases between. The CDR3 nucleotides read TGTGCCAGCTCACCTGCGGACTACAACAATGAGCAGTTCTTC. It specifies CASSPADYNNEQFF. Drawing the rest from reference TRBV18 and TRBJ2-1, the complete variable domain is NAGVMQNPRHLVRRRGQEARLRCSPMKGHSHVYWYRQLPEEGLKFMVYLQKENIIDESGMPKERFSAEFPKEGPSILRIQQVVRGDSAAYFCASSPADYNNEQFFGPGTRLTVL.